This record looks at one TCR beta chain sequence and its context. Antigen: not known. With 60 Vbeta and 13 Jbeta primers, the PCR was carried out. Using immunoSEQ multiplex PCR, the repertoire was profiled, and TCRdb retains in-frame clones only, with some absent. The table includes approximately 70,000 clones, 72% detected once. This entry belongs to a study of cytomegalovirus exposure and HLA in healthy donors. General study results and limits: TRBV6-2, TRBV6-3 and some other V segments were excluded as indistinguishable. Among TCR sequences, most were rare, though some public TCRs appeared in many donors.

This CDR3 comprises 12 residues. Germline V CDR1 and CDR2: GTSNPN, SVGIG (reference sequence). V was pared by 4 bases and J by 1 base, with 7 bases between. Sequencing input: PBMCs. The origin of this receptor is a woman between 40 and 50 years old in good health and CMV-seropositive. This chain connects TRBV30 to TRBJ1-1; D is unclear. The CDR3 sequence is CAWKRANTEAFF. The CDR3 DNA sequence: TGTGCCTGGAAGCGAGCGAACACTGAAGCTTTCTTT.